This TCR beta chain is drawn from a study of cytomegalovirus exposure and HLA in healthy donors. This CDR3 has 17 residues. Germline V CDR1 and CDR2: MGHRA, YSYEKL. V gave up 4 bases and J gave up 5 bases; unmatched junction bases: 11. About this clone itself: Its antigen is unidentified.

Whole-study results and caveats: The study assumed roughly uniform donor sequencing depth for presence/absence analyses. Per published reports, the classifier diagnosed cytomegalovirus status with high specificity and sensitivity. Some V segments, TRBV6-2 and TRBV6-3 among them, were indistinguishable and were therefore excluded.

PCR involved 60 Vbeta and 13 Jbeta primers. The data were produced by immunoSEQ multiplex PCR, yet TCRdb's version contains in-frame clones alone and is incomplete. In all, the sample yields some 60,000 clones. This clonotype was sampled from a man aged 25-40 years in good health and CMV-seropositive. V gene TRBV4-1 combines with J gene TRBJ2-7, with 13 positions matching TRBD2. Sequenced input: PBMCs. The CDR3 is CASSPGIGLAGDNEQYF. CDR3 DNA: TGCGCCAGCAGCCCAGGTATCGGACTAGCGGGAGACAACGAGCAGTACTTC.